The 28 T cell receptor beta chains listed next were all sequenced from one sample in a study of T cell responses to AZD1222 COVID-19 vaccine. The assay was immunoSEQ multiplex PCR, and TCRdb's table has in-frame clones only and misses some. The table lists over 150,000 clones, 87% of them singletons. The material sequenced was peripheral blood, taken on day 0 of AZD1222 vaccination. These receptors were taken from an adult in good health.

The count of this clone is one. This chain connects TRBV10-3 to TRBJ2-7; TRBD2 is a possible D gene (6 bases). CDR1 and CDR2 (germline): ENHRY, SYGVKD. Trimming cost V 3 bases and J 6 bases, with 9 bases left between them. The CDR3 totals 12 residues. The CDR3 region has the DNA TGTGCCATCAGTGAACTAGCAGCCGAGCAGTACTTC. Its protein product is CAISELAAEQYF.

The J gene is TRBJ1-2, the V gene TRBV18; TRBD1 is a possible D gene (6 bases). The V gene's germline CDR1 is KGHSH and CDR2 LQKENI. The CDR3 loop spans 15 amino acids. Trimming shortened V by 3 bases and J by 4 bases, and 15 bases separated the two germline ends. The DNA of the CDR3 is TGTGCCAGCTCACCTCAGGACAGCCAGGGCTATGGCTACACCTTC. Protein: CASSPQDSQGYGYTF.

The J gene is TRBJ2-7, the V gene TRBV30; 9 positions agree with TRBD1. Germline lookup yields CDR1 GTSNPN and CDR2 SVGIG (reference sequence). This CDR3 region has 13 residues. J gave up 4 bases and V 3 bases, and 4 bases lay outside the gene matches. The chain's CDR3 is CAWRGTGRYEQYF. The CDR3 region has the DNA TGTGCCTGGAGGGGGACAGGGAGATACGAGCAGTACTTC.

The rearrangement uses TRBV6-4 and TRBJ1-1, with TRBD1 as a possible D gene (6 bases). Germline CDR1 is MRHNA and CDR2 is SNTAGT. The CDR3 length is 11 residues. V was pared by 10 bases and J by 10 bases, with 16 bases between. The CDR3 loop reads CATRIGTSAFF. The CDR3 DNA reads as TGTGCCACCAGAATCGGGACATCAGCTTTCTTT.

The genes are TRBV24-1 and TRBJ2-5; either TRBD1 or TRBD2 may fit D (5 bases each). This CDR3 region has 12 residues. Germline-derived CDR1 and CDR2 are KGHDR and SFDVKD. V was pared by 0 bases and J by 10 bases, with 8 bases between. DNA for the CDR3: TGTGCCACCAGTGATTTGGGGGGAAACCAGTACTTC. Encoded protein: CATSDLGGNQYF.

This rearrangement joins TRBV18 to TRBJ2-1; a weak D match, TRBD2 (6 bases). V was shortened by 6 bases and J by 0 bases, with 9 bases between the two germline ends. This CDR3 region has 14 residues. Germline CDR1 and CDR2: KGHSH and LQKENI. The CDR3 DNA reads as TGTGCCAGCTCCTACGGGAGCTCCTACAATGAGCAGTTCTTC. Its protein is CASSYGSSYNEQFF.

This chain joins TRBV28 and TRBJ1-2; a weak D match, TRBD1 (5 bases). The CDR3 runs 13 residues. Per germline, CDR1 MDHEN and CDR2 SYDVKM. V was pared by 8 bases and J by 4 bases, with 14 bases between. The CDR3 sequence: CASGGGLGYGYTF. CDR3 coding DNA: TGTGCCAGCGGGGGGGGGTTAGGCTATGGCTACACCTTC.

This clone was seen only once. The J gene is TRBJ1-2, the V gene TRBV11-3; 7 bases align to TRBD1. The CDR3 loop spans 18 amino acids. J was trimmed by 3 bases and V by 5 bases; bases with no gene match: 18. The germline CDR1 and CDR2 sequences are SGHNT and YENEEA. The CDR3 sequence is CASSPSQDRQGWDYGYTF. CDR3 DNA sequence: TGTGCCAGCAGCCCTAGCCAAGATAGACAGGGCTGGGACTATGGCTACACCTTC.

This sequence joins TRBV30 and TRBJ1-6, with unresolved D. Germline assignment: CDR1 GTSNPN and CDR2 SVGIG (reference sequence). Trimming took 5 bases from V and 0 from J, leaving 8 bases between them. The CDR3 is 14 amino acids. CDR3: CAWEGGSYNSPLHF. Written as DNA, the CDR3 is TGTGCCTGGGAAGGAGGCTCCTATAATTCACCCCTCCACTTT.

This chain uses TRBV19 with TRBJ1-5; 9 nucleotides agree with TRBD1. V dropped 5 bases and J dropped 2; count of bases not matched to a gene: 13. The CDR3 runs 18 residues. Per the germline V gene, CDR1 is LNHDA and CDR2 is SQIVND (reference sequence). The CDR3 region is CASSPWVYRGHGNQPQHF. CDR3 sequence (DNA): TGTGCCAGTAGTCCCTGGGTTTACAGGGGGCATGGCAATCAGCCCCAGCATTTT.

This rearrangement joins TRBV29-1 to TRBJ2-2, with D possibly called TRBD1 or TRBD2 (6 bases each). The V and J ends lost 5 bases and 1 base respectively, with 14 bases between them. The CDR3 is 15 residues long. Germline CDR1 and CDR2: SQVTM and ANQGSEA. For the CDR3, the DNA is TGCAGCGTTAAGGGGGGCCAGTTGAACACCGGGGAGCTGTTTTTT. Translation: CSVKGGQLNTGELFF.

V and J are TRBV21-1 and TRBJ2-7; the D call of TRBD2 is as the table states it, not checked on the DNA. TRBV21-1 is reported as a pseudogene. The CDR3 extends over 13 amino acids. For the CDR3, the DNA is TGTGCCAGCAGCAAAGGGGCGGGGCACGAGCAGTACTTC. Translated: CASSKGAGHEQYF.

The chain is built from TRBV20-1 and TRBJ2-5; D assignment may be TRBD1 or TRBD2 (6 bases each). Germline CDR1 and CDR2: DFQATT and SNEGSKA (reference sequence). This CDR3 has 11 amino acids. V was trimmed by 3 bases and J by 8 bases, leaving 10 bases between them. The CDR3 region has the DNA TGCAGTGCTAGGGAGGGGGGAACCCAGTACTTC. Amino acids: CSAREGGTQYF.

The chain has TRBV7-2 and TRBJ2-3, with 8 bases fitting TRBD2. With 7 bases clipped from V and 0 bases from J, the junction kept 15 bases outside the gene matches. This CDR3 has 18 amino acids. CDR1 SGHTA and CDR2 FQGNSA come from the germline V gene. CDR3 sequence (DNA): TGTGCCAGCACCACTAAGGGCGGGAGGACCGCTAGCACAGATACGCAGTATTTT. Amino acid sequence: CASTTKGGRTASTDTQYF.

The chain has TRBV3-1 (or the pseudogene TRBV3-2) and TRBJ2-5; 10 nucleotides match TRBD2. With 0 bases clipped from V and 4 bases from J, the junction kept 11 bases outside the gene matches. CDR3 length: 18 residues. Germline CDR1 is LGHDT and CDR2 is YNNKEL (reference sequence). The CDR3 DNA is TGTGCCAGCAGCCAAGATCTGGTTTCAGCGGGAGGGTCAGAGACCCAGTACTTC. This encodes CASSQDLVSAGGSETQYF.

V is TRBV3-1 (or the pseudogene TRBV3-2) and J is TRBJ1-1; D gene ambiguous. Trimming pared 0 bases from V and 1 base from J, leaving 9 bases between. Germline V gives CDR1 LGHDT, CDR2 YNNKEL (reference sequence). This CDR3 region has 15 residues. In DNA form, the CDR3 reads TGTGCCAGCAGCCAAGATCAGCCAGGGAACACTGAAGCTTTCTTT. It codes for CASSQDQPGNTEAFF.

This chain joins TRBV12-3 or TRBV12-4 and TRBJ1-2; tentative D call: TRBD1 (5 bases). Deletions cut 7 bases from V and 4 bases from J, with 10 bases between. The CDR3 contains 12 residues. CDR3 DNA: TGTGCCAGCAACCGGGACCCCTATGGCTACACCTTC. It is translated as CASNRDPYGYTF.

This chain joins TRBV18 and TRBJ2-7; TRBD1 aligns across 8 bases. CDR1 and CDR2 (germline): KGHSH, LQKENI. Losses at the gene ends were 3 bases for V and 0 bases for J; bases not matched to a gene: 4. CDR3 length equals 15 residues. CDR3 bases: TGTGCCAGCTCACCGGGACAGGCGATCTCCTACGAGCAGTACTTC. Protein product: CASSPGQAISYEQYF.

The chain uses TRBV7-6 and TRBJ2-1; 7 positions agree with TRBD2. Germline trimming cut 1 base from V and 4 bases from J; bases unmatched to any gene: 7. Germline assignment: CDR1 SGHVS and CDR2 FNYEAQ. This CDR3 has 16 residues. For the CDR3, the DNA is TGTGCCAGCAGCTTAGGTCCTAGCGGAGTTTACAATGAGCAGTTCTTC. This translates into CASSLGPSGVYNEQFF.

This chain connects TRBV11-3 to TRBJ1-1, with 11 bases aligning to TRBD1. V lost 3 bases and J lost 10; bases outside the gene matches: 10. This CDR3 is 15 amino acids long. Germline CDR1 and CDR2: SGHNT and YENEEA. The CDR3 sequence: CASSFTGQGAGGAFF. The CDR3 DNA reads TGTGCCAGCAGCTTTACCGGACAGGGGGCAGGAGGAGCTTTCTTT. Using reference TRBV11-3 and TRBJ1-1 for the parts outside the CDR3, the full variable domain is EAGVVQSPRYKIIEKKQPVAFWCNPISGHNTLYWYLQNLGQGPELLIRYENEEAVDDSQLPKDRFSAERLKGVDSTLKIQPAELGDSAVYLCASSFTGQGAGGAFFGQGTRLTVV.

This chain uses TRBV19 with TRBJ1-5; D possibly corresponds to TRBD1 (5 bases). This CDR3 comprises 13 residues. V lost 9 bases and J lost 3, with 12 bases in between. Germline CDR1 is LNHDA and CDR2 is SQIVND (reference sequence). The CDR3 coding sequence is TGTGCCAGCCCACCAGGGTTCAATCAGCCCCAGCATTTT. It specifies CASPPGFNQPQHF.

V gene TRBV19 combines with J gene TRBJ1-5; maybe TRBD1 (5 bases). Germline-derived CDR1 and CDR2 are LNHDA and SQIVND (reference sequence). V was clipped by 3 bases and J by 9 bases, with 15 bases between them. The CDR3 is made up of 14 amino acids. CDR3 DNA: TGTGCCAGTAGTATTGGAGACAGCGTATGGCCCCAGCATTTT. Protein sequence: CASSIGDSVWPQHF. Full variable domain (remainder filled in from reference TRBV19 and TRBJ1-5): DGGITQSPKYLFRKEGQNVTLSCEQNLNHDAMYWYRQDPGQGLRLIYYSQIVNDFQKGDIAEGYSVSREKKESFPLTVTSAQKNPTAFYLCASSIGDSVWPQHFGDGTRLSIL.

The count of this clone is one. V gene TRBV9 combines with J gene TRBJ2-7; a weak D match, TRBD2 (5 bases). The CDR3 length is 13 residues. V was cut by 6 bases and J by 6 bases, with 16 bases left in between. Germline CDR1 SGDLS, CDR2 YYNGEE. The CDR3 sequence is CASTPYEGSEQYF. The CDR3 DNA reads as TGTGCCAGCACCCCGTATGAGGGAAGCGAGCAGTACTTC.

This clone qualifies as medium-sized. The chain joins TRBV9 to TRBJ2-1; 12 nucleotides line up with TRBD2. In germline, CDR1 is SGDLS, CDR2 YYNGEE. This CDR3 region has 16 residues. The junction had 2 bases not matched to a gene; V was cut back by 0 bases and J by 4 bases. The CDR3 region is CASSVGLAGVYNEQFF. CDR3 bases: TGTGCCAGCAGCGTAGGACTAGCGGGAGTTTACAATGAGCAGTTCTTC.

This chain connects TRBV27 to TRBJ2-7; TRBD1 matches 8 bases. The CDR3 contains 13 residues. Germline V gene sequence: CDR1 MNHEY, CDR2 SMNVEV (reference sequence). V trimming: 3 bases; J trimming: 3 bases; junction bases outside the gene matches: 1. The CDR3 loop reads CASSFGQGYEQYF. The CDR3 nucleotides read TGTGCCAGCAGTTTCGGACAGGGCTACGAGCAGTACTTC.

The chain joins TRBV19 to TRBJ2-7, with D possibly matching TRBD2 (7 bases). The germline CDR1 and CDR2 sequences are LNHDA and SQIVND (reference sequence). The V end lost 8 bases, the J end lost 13 bases, and 21 bases lay between the germline ends. This CDR3 is built from 12 residues. The DNA for the CDR3 is TGTGCCAGTTCAGTGGGCGGGGGCCTCCTTTACTTC. It is translated as CASSVGGGLLYF.

The V and J genes are TRBV28 and TRBJ1-5; D unclear. Germline values: CDR1 MDHEN, CDR2 SYDVKM. CDR3 length equals 15 residues. V lost 2 bases and J 0 bases, leaving 8 bases between the germline ends. The CDR3 sequence is CASSLRQDSNQPQHF. The CDR3 nucleotides read TGTGCCAGCAGTTTACGCCAGGATAGCAATCAGCCCCAGCATTTT.

The chain employs TRBV3-1 (or the pseudogene TRBV3-2) and TRBJ1-2; D is unresolved. V was shortened by 4 bases and J by 4 bases, with 22 bases between the two germline ends. The CDR3 extends over 17 amino acids. Germline CDR1 reads LGHDT; CDR2 reads YNNKEL (reference sequence). CDR3 sequence reads: CASSPDWGGTFSYGYTF. CDR3 sequence (DNA): TGTGCCAGCAGCCCAGATTGGGGTGGAACATTTTCCTATGGCTACACCTTC.